This is a list of T cell receptor beta chains from one sample in a study of beta chain features in type 1 diabetes. Assay used: immunoSEQ multiplex PCR; TCRdb lists only in-frame clones, some missing. Here the sample spans around 320,000 clones, 14% being singletons. Sequencing was performed on central memory CD4+ T cells from blood. The receptors shown here come from a man aged 30 to 45 in good health. CDR3s include the opening cysteine and the closing phenylalanine or tryptophan. Expanded clones are given a class, and other clones once, few, many or no size at all.

V gene: TRBV30
clone size: .
J gene: TRBJ1-1
CDR3 protein: CAWTRGVYGTEAFF

V gene: TRBV5-6
clone size: .
J gene: TRBJ1-1
CDR3 protein: CASSWTGDTEAFF

V gene: TRBV7-2
clone size: .
J gene: TRBJ2-1
CDR3 protein: CASSLSGLADNEQFF

V gene: TRBV7-2
clone size: few
J gene: TRBJ2-3
CDR3 protein: CASSSSGQGPGGPDTQYF

V gene: TRBV18
clone size: many
J gene: TRBJ2-1
CDR3 protein: CASSLSRNLAGSYNEQFF

V gene: TRBV2
clone size: .
J gene: TRBJ1-1
CDR3 protein: CASSPYGGTEAFF

V gene: TRBV30
clone size: few
J gene: TRBJ1-1
CDR3 protein: CAWSLVGTEAFF

V gene: TRBV4-1
clone size: many
J gene: TRBJ2-1
CDR3 protein: CASSQDPAGHSYNEQFF

V gene: TRBV7-3
clone size: many
J gene: TRBJ2-3
CDR3 protein: CASSQISGTSTDTQYF

V gene: TRBV4-2
clone size: .
J gene: TRBJ1-3
CDR3 protein: CASSQDMTGGSGNTIYF

V gene: TRBV12-5
clone size: .
J gene: TRBJ2-1
CDR3 protein: CASGGLAGAVQFF

V gene: TRBV7-2
clone size: .
J gene: TRBJ2-1
CDR3 protein: CASSLAGVTYNEQFF

V gene: TRBV4-3
clone size: .
J gene: TRBJ2-7
CDR3 protein: CASSQAEAGYEQYF

V gene: TRBV4-3
clone size: .
J gene: TRBJ2-7
CDR3 protein: CASSQDRGLYEQYF

V gene: TRBV29-1
clone size: few
J gene: TRBJ1-2
CDR3 protein: CSVDRGDYGYTF

V gene: TRBV7-2
clone size: many
J gene: TRBJ2-1
CDR3 protein: CASSSPTGGRNEQFF

V gene: TRBV20-1
clone size: .
J gene: TRBJ2-1
CDR3 protein: CSARVGEQFF

V gene: TRBV7-2
clone size: few
J gene: TRBJ1-3
CDR3 protein: CASSLEGNTIYF

V gene: TRBV4-3
clone size: .
J gene: TRBJ1-3
CDR3 protein: CASSQARQGVSGNTIYF

V gene: TRBV2
clone size: .
J gene: TRBJ1-3
CDR3 protein: CASSRGTGGSGNTIYF

V gene: TRBV6-1
clone size: many
J gene: TRBJ1-5
CDR3 protein: CASRDRVSNQPQHF

V gene: TRBV11-2
clone size: .
J gene: TRBJ2-2
CDR3 protein: CASSFRGRSGELFF

V gene: TRBV6-1
clone size: .
J gene: TRBJ2-5
CDR3 protein: CASSPRGQETQYF

V gene: TRBV30
clone size: few
J gene: TRBJ2-1
CDR3 protein: CAWSVKGGNEQFF

V gene: TRBV28
clone size: few
J gene: TRBJ1-5
CDR3 protein: CASSSTGLFQPQHF

V gene: TRBV29-1
clone size: few
J gene: TRBJ2-5
CDR3 protein: CSVRGLAETQYF

V gene: TRBV5-6
clone size: .
J gene: TRBJ2-1
CDR3 protein: CASSLSAGQGRNEQFF

V gene: TRBV28
clone size: few
J gene: TRBJ1-2
CDR3 protein: CASSYSRGQGNYGYTF

V gene: TRBV5-4
clone size: few
J gene: TRBJ1-1
CDR3 protein: CASSLRGGEAFF

V gene: TRBV6-6
clone size: once
J gene: TRBJ1-3
CDR3 protein: CASRVMSGNTIYF

V gene: TRBV5-1
clone size: few
J gene: TRBJ2-1
CDR3 protein: CASSLGENNEQFF

V gene: TRBV5-4
clone size: many
J gene: TRBJ2-4
CDR3 protein: CASGRTGGAKNIQYF

V gene: TRBV29-1
clone size: few
J gene: TRBJ1-5
CDR3 protein: CSVVGGADQPQHF

V gene: TRBV7-2
clone size: few
J gene: TRBJ2-2
CDR3 protein: CASSLRSGGAAGTGELFF

V gene: TRBV19
clone size: many
J gene: TRBJ2-7
CDR3 protein: CASSILPSGASSYEQYF

V gene: TRBV5-4
clone size: .
J gene: TRBJ2-3
CDR3 protein: CASSLASGGATDTQYF

V gene: TRBV7-2
clone size: few
J gene: TRBJ2-2
CDR3 protein: CASSLGQGGSAGELFF

V gene: TRBV5-1
clone size: few
J gene: TRBJ1-1
CDR3 protein: CASSPGTLDTEAFF

V gene: TRBV14
clone size: few
J gene: TRBJ2-3
CDR3 protein: CASSQDHRFGDTQYF

V gene: TRBV6-5
clone size: .
J gene: TRBJ2-7
CDR3 protein: CASTSTIHEQYF

V gene: TRBV30
clone size: few
J gene: TRBJ1-2
CDR3 protein: CAWSVYRLNYGYTF

V gene: TRBV5-1
clone size: few
J gene: TRBJ1-2
CDR3 protein: CASSLSPQGYGYTF

V gene: TRBV9
clone size: few
J gene: TRBJ2-3
CDR3 protein: CASNPTGQGGTDTQYF

V gene: TRBV2
clone size: .
J gene: TRBJ2-3
CDR3 protein: CASSVRGGTDTQYF

V gene: TRBV7-8
clone size: .
J gene: TRBJ2-5
CDR3 protein: CASSLILSGQQETQYF

V gene: TRBV9
clone size: .
J gene: TRBJ2-2
CDR3 protein: CASSAGQGQTGELFF

V gene: TRBV10-3
clone size: .
J gene: TRBJ2-1
CDR3 protein: CAIMGDNEQFF

V gene: TRBV11-2
clone size: few
J gene: TRBJ1-5
CDR3 protein: CASSNSGGQPQHF

V gene: TRBV10-3
clone size: few
J gene: TRBJ2-7
CDR3 protein: CAIGDGTGTYEQYF

V gene: TRBV5-4
clone size: few
J gene: TRBJ1-6
CDR3 protein: CASSLLSDNSPLHF

V gene: TRBV11-3
clone size: few
J gene: TRBJ2-2
CDR3 protein: CASSNGRENTGELFF

V gene: TRBV5-4
clone size: .
J gene: TRBJ2-1
CDR3 protein: CASSLAGLYNEQFF

V gene: TRBV9
clone size: .
J gene: TRBJ2-3
CDR3 protein: CASSVALSDTQYF

V gene: TRBV7-2
clone size: .
J gene: TRBJ1-1
CDR3 protein: CASSLSRAARGTEAFF